This paragraph covers one T cell receptor (beta chain) sequence. Its target is unknown. This record belongs to a study of shared clonotypes between healthy human individuals. The study's findings and limits: Some clonotypes were shared by all four sorted-subset donors, while others were not shared. The non-shared ones had lower generation probabilities than the shared ones.

Method: immunoSEQ multiplex PCR; TCRdb's copy keeps in-frame clones and lacks some. The sample has some 690,000 clones, around 91% seen once. The CDR3 length is 13 residues. V lost 4 bases and J 10 bases, leaving 14 bases between the germline ends. CDR1 and CDR2 (germline): SGHVS, FQNEAQ. The rearrangement links TRBV7-8 to TRBJ1-5; D call uncertain. The sample was memory CD8+ T cells from PBMCs. Subset given: CD45RO+ cells pooled with CCR7-negative TemRA cells. The source of this sequence is a man between 18 and 35 years old in good health. Some clones in this sample may be carry-over from other donors' samples. CDR3 nucleotides: TGTGCCAGCAGCTCCCTAAGGCCGCAACCCCAGCATTTT. Translated: CASSSLRPQPQHF.